The TCR beta chain described here comes from a study of monozygotic twins with inflammatory bowel disease. Study outcomes and limitations: Limited power may explain why concordant and discordant twins showed no difference in repertoire similarity.

Concerning this clonotype: The antigen is undetermined.

This CDR3 is built from 13 residues. The germline V gene encodes CDR1 GTSNPN and CDR2 SVGIG (reference sequence). The unique tags termed UMIs, each holding a 6-nucleotide sample barcode, were added by means of template switching. TCRdb re-called the 5' RACE reads and catalogs CDR3 proteins one per entry, DNA excluded. The record lists more than 300,000 distinct CDR3 sequences, of which the ten most abundant hold roughly 2.6%. V gene TRBV30 combines with J gene TRBJ1-5; there is no DNA to check the TCRdb D call of TRBD1. Sequencing was carried out using blood. The sequence was collected from a human donor with ulcerative colitis or Crohn's disease, or a healthy co-twin of an affected twin (not recorded which). The CDR3 spells CAWSRTGGQPQHF.